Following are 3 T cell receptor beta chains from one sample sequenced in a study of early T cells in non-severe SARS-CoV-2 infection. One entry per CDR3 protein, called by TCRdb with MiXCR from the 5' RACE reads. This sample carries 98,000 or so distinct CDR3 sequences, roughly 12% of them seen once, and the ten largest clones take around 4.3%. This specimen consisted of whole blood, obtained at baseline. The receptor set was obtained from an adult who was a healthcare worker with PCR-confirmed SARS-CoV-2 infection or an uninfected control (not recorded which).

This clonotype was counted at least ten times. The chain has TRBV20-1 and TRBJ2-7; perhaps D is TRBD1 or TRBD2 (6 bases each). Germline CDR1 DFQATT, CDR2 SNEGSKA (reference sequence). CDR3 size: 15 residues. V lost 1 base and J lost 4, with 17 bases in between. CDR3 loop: CSARGLGGNSYEQYF. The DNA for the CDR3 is TGCAGTGCTAGAGGGCTCGGGGGCAACTCTTACGAGCAGTACTTC.

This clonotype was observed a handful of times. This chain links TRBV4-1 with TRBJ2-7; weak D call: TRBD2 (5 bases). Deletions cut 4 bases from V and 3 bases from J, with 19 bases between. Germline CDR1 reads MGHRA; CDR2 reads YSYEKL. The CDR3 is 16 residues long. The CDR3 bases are TGCGCCAGCAGCCCTTTAGGACTCAACATCAACTACGAGCAGTACTTC. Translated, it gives CASSPLGLNINYEQYF.

CDR3 sequence reads: CASSFRTGALSGELFF. The CDR3 DNA reads TGTGCCAGCAGCTTCAGGACAGGGGCCCTGAGTGGGGAGCTGTTTTTT. The V call is TRBV12-3 or TRBV12-4, the J call TRBJ2-2; 9 bases align to TRBD1. V lost 6 bases, J lost 8 bases, and 13 bases stayed unmatched. This CDR3 has 16 amino acids.